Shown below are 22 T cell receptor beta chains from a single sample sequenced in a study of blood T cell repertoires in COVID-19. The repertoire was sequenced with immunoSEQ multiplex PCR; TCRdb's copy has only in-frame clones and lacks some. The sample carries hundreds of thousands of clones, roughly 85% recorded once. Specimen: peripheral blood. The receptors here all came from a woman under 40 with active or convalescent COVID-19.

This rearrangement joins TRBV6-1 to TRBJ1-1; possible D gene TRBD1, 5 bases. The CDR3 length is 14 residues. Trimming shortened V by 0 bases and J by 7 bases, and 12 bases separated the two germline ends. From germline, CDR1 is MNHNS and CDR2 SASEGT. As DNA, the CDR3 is TGTGCCAGCAGTGAAGCAACAGGAAGTGGTGAAGCTTTCTTT. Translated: CASSEATGSGEAFF.

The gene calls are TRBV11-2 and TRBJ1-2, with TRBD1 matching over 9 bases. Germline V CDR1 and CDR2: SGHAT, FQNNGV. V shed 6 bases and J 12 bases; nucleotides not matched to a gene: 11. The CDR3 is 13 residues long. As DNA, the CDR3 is TGTGCCAGCAGTCCCGGGACAGGGTTATTCGACACCTTC. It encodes CASSPGTGLFDTF.

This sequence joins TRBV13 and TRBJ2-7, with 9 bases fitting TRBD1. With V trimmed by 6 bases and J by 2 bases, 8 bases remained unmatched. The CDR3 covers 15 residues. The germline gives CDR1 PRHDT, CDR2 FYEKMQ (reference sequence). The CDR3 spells CASRKGTGRTYEQYF. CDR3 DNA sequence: TGTGCCAGCAGGAAAGGGACAGGGAGGACCTACGAGCAGTACTTC.

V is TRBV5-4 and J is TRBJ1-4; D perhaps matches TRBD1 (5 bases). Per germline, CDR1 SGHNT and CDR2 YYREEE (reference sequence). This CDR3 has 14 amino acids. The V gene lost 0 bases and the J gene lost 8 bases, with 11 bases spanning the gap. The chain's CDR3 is CASSLEPPGEKLFF. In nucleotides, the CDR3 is TGTGCCAGCAGCTTGGAGCCGCCAGGGGAAAAACTGTTTTTT.

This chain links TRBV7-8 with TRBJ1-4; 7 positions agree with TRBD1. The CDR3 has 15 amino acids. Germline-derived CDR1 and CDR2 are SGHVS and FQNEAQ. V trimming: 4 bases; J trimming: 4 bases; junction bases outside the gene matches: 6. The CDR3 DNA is TGTGCCAGCAGCTCCCGACAGGGACGTAATGAAAAACTGTTTTTT. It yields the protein CASSSRQGRNEKLFF. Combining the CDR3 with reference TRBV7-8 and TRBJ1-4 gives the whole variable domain GAGVSQSPRYKVAKRGQDVALRCDPISGHVSLFWYQQALGQGPEFLTYFQNEAQLDKSGLPSDRFFAERPEGSVSTLKIQRTQQEDSAVYLCASSSRQGRNEKLFFGSGTQLSVL.

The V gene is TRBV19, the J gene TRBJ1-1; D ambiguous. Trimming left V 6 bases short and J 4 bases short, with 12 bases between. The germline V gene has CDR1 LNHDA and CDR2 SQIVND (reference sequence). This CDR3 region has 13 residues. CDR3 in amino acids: CASSSQDSTEAFF. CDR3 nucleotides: TGTGCCAGTAGCAGTCAGGATTCCACTGAAGCTTTCTTT.

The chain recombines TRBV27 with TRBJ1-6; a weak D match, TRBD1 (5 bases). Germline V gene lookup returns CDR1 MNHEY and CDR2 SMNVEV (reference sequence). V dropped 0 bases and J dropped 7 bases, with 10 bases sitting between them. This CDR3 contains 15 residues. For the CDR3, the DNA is TGTGCCAGCAGTTTATCGCGGGACGGAAATTCACCCCTCCACTTT. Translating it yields CASSLSRDGNSPLHF.

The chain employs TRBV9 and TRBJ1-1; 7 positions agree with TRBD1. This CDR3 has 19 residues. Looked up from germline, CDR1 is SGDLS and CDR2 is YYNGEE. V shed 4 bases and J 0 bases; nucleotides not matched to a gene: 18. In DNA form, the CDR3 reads TGTGCCAGCAGCCCCCAACACTCCGGGACAGTCATGATGAACACTGAAGCTTTCTTT. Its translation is CASSPQHSGTVMMNTEAFF.

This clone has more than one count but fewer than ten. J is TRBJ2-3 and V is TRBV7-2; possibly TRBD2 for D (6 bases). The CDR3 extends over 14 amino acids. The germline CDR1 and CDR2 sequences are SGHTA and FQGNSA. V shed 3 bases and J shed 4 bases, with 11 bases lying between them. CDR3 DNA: TGTGCCAGCAGCTTGGGACTTTGGTCAGATACGCAGTATTTT. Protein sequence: CASSLGLWSDTQYF.

DNA of the CDR3: TGTGCCAGCGCGAAGTTGGTCCACGAGCAGTACTTC. The encoded protein is CASAKLVHEQYF. The chain links TRBV7-8 to TRBJ2-7; D uncertain. Germline V gene lookup returns CDR1 SGHVS and CDR2 FQNEAQ. The CDR3 runs to 12 residues. Trimming pared 8 bases from V and 5 bases from J, leaving 13 bases between.

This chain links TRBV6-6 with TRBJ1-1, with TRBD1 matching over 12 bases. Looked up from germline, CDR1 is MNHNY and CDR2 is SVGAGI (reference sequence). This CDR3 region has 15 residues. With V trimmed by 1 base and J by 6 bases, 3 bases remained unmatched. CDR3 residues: CASSYYGTGGAEAFF. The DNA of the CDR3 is TGTGCCAGCAGTTACTACGGGACAGGGGGCGCTGAAGCTTTCTTT.

The DNA for the CDR3 is TGTGCCAGCAGTACTCCAGGGTTTAGTAGTGGCTACACCTTC. Its translation: CASSTPGFSSGYTF. The genes are TRBV6-5 and TRBJ1-2; D may be TRBD1 (5 bases). Germline lookup yields CDR1 MNHEY and CDR2 SVGAGI. Trimming removed 5 bases from V and 7 bases from J, with 17 bases in between. This CDR3 spans 14 amino acids.

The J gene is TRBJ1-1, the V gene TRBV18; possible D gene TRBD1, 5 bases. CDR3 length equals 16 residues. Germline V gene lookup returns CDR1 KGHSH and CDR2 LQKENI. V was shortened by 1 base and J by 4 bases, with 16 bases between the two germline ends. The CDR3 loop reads CASSPLSTEGITEAFF. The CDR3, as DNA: TGTGCCAGCTCACCACTCTCGACGGAGGGGATCACTGAAGCTTTCTTT.

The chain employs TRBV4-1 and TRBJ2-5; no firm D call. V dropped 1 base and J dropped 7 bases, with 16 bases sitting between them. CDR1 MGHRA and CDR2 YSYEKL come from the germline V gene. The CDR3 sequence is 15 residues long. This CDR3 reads CASSQGRGISGTQYF. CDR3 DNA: TGCGCCAGCAGCCAAGGGCGTGGCATTTCGGGGACCCAGTACTTC.

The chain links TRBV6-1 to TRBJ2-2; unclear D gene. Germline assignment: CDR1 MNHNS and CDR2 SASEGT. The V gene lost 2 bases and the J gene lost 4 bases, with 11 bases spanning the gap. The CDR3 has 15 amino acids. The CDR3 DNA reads TGTGCCAGCAGTGAATCCCTAGATACCACCGGGGAGCTGTTTTTT. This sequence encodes CASSESLDTTGELFF.

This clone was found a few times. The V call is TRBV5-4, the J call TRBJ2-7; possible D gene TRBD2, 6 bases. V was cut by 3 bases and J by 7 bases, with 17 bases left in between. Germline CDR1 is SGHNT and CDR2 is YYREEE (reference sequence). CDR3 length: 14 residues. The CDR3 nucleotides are TGTGCCAGCAGCTCCGGGACTGGGTCCGGGGAGCAGTACTTC. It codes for CASSSGTGSGEQYF.

The CDR3 sequence is CASSFDRETQYF. The CDR3 DNA follows: TGTGCCAGCAGCTTTGACAGAGAGACCCAGTACTTC. The gene calls are TRBV7-8 and TRBJ2-5; TRBD1 is a possible D gene (5 bases). The CDR3 loop spans 12 amino acids. Trimming left V 3 bases short and J 4 bases short, with 6 bases between. CDR1 is SGHVS and CDR2 is FQNEAQ in the germline V gene. The variable domain in full, with the rest retrieved from reference TRBV7-8 and TRBJ2-5, is GAGVSQSPRYKVAKRGQDVALRCDPISGHVSLFWYQQALGQGPEFLTYFQNEAQLDKSGLPSDRFFAERPEGSVSTLKIQRTQQEDSAVYLCASSFDRETQYFGPGTRLLVL.

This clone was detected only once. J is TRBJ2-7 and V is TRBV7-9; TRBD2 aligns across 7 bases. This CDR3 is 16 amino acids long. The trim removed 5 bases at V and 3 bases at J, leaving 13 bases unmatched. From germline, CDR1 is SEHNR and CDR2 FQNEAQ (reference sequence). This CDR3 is CASSPTPGGLDYEQYF. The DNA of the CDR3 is TGTGCCAGCAGCCCAACTCCGGGAGGTCTCGACTACGAGCAGTACTTC.

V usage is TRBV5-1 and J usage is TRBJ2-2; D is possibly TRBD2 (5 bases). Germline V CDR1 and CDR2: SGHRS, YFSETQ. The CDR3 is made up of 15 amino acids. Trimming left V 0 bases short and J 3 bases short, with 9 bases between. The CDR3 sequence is CASSLAREYTGELFF. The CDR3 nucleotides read TGCGCCAGCAGCTTGGCCCGGGAATACACCGGGGAGCTGTTTTTT.

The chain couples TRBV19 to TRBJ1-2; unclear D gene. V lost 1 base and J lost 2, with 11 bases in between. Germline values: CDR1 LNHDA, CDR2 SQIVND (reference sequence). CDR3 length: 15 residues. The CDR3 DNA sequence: TGTGCCAGTAGTATAGCAGGCAGTAGGAACTATGGCTACACCTTC. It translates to CASSIAGSRNYGYTF.

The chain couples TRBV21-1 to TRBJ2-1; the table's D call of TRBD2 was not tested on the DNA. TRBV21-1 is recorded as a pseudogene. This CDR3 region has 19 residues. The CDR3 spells CASSRDRTSGRRGVNEQFF. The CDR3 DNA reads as TGTGCCAGCAGCAGAGACAGGACTAGCGGGAGACGGGGGGTAAATGAGCAGTTCTTC.

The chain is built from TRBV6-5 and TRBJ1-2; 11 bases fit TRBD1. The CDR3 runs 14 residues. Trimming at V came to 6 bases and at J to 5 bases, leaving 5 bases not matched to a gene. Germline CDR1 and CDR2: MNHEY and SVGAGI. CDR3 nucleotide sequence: TGTGCCAGCAGGTTGGACAGGGGGCAGTATGGCTACACCTTC. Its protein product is CASRLDRGQYGYTF.